This entry lists 22 T cell receptor beta chains sequenced from one sample in a study of cytomegalovirus exposure and HLA in healthy donors. Vbeta (60) and Jbeta (13) primers were used in the PCR. Sequencing was performed with immunoSEQ multiplex PCR; in TCRdb, only in-frame clones are kept and a portion is missing. Among 150,000 to 200,000 clones listed, 82% were seen once. Material: PBMCs. The origin of the receptors is a boy younger than 10 in good health and CMV-seronegative.

This clone showed up just once. The chain links TRBV7-2 to TRBJ2-7; 9 nucleotides align to TRBD2. J gave up 5 bases and V 5 bases, and 10 bases lay outside the gene matches. CDR1 is SGHTA, CDR2 FQGNSA, per germline. CDR3 length: 15 residues. The CDR3 DNA reads TGTGCCAGCAGCCCTAGGGTAGGGACTAGCAACGAGCAGTACTTC. Translation gives CASSPRVGTSNEQYF.

V is TRBV21-1 and J is TRBJ1-5. TRBV21-1 is listed as a pseudogene. The CDR3 length is 18 residues. The CDR3 DNA sequence: TGTGCCAGCAGCAAAGCTTTCAACCCCAGGGAGGGTAATCAGCCCCAGCATTTT. Translating it yields CASSKAFNPREGNQPQHF.

The rearrangement links TRBV25-1 to TRBJ2-5; D might be TRBD1 (6 bases). The assigned J gene may be wrong: the sequence end matches TRBJ2-7 better. CDR3 length: 16 amino acids. Germline CDR1 MGHDK, CDR2 SYGVNS. CDR3 in DNA: TGTGCCAATCCCACGACTGGGAGACAGGAATGGTACGAGCAGTACTTC. It encodes CANPTTGRQEWYEQYF.

The rearrangement links TRBV5-1 to TRBJ1-2; D is perhaps TRBD1 (6 bases). Germline CDR1 and CDR2: SGHRS and YFSETQ. V lost 0 bases and J 8 bases, leaving 11 bases between the germline ends. The CDR3 runs 13 residues. The CDR3 sequence: CASSLEGGGGYTF. DNA of the CDR3: TGCGCCAGCAGCTTGGAAGGGGGGGGCGGCTACACCTTC. Variable domain in full (rest from reference TRBV5-1 and TRBJ1-2): KAGVTQTPRYLIKTRGQQVTLSCSPISGHRSVSWYQQTPGQGLQFLFEYFSETQRNKGNFPGRFSGRQFSNSRSEMNVSTLELGDSALYLCASSLEGGGGYTFGSGTRLTVV.

This clone was observed a single time. This rearrangement joins TRBV7-9 to TRBJ2-5; TRBD1 aligns across 7 bases. The junction had 9 bases not matched to a gene; V was cut back by 4 bases and J by 1 base. Per the germline V gene, CDR1 is SEHNR and CDR2 is FQNEAQ (reference sequence). CDR3 length: 16 residues. The CDR3 is CASSSPGQQFQETQYF. CDR3 coding DNA: TGTGCCAGCAGCTCCCCGGGACAGCAATTCCAAGAGACCCAGTACTTC. Using reference TRBV7-9 and TRBJ2-5 for the parts outside the CDR3, the full variable domain is DTGVSQNPRHKITKRGQNVTFRCDPISEHNRLYWYRQTLGQGPEFLTYFQNEAQLEKSRLLSDRFSAERPKGSFSTLEIQRTEQGDSAMYLCASSSPGQQFQETQYFGPGTRLLVL.

This chain connects TRBV13 to TRBJ2-7; 11 bases line up with TRBD1. CDR1 and CDR2 from the germline V gene are PRHDT and FYEKMQ (reference sequence). V lost 0 bases, J lost 2 bases, and 0 bases stayed unmatched. CDR3 length equals 15 residues. The CDR3 sequence: CASSLGGQGAYEQYF. The CDR3, as DNA: TGTGCCAGCAGCTTAGGGGGACAGGGGGCCTACGAGCAGTACTTC.

This rearrangement joins TRBV7-2 to TRBJ1-1; tentative D call: TRBD1 (5 bases). Germline V gives CDR1 SGHTA, CDR2 FQGNSA. The V end lost 0 bases, the J end lost 0 bases, and 8 bases lay between the germline ends. This CDR3 is built from 15 residues. The chain's CDR3 is CASSLAGRVNTEAFF. In DNA, the CDR3 is TGTGCCAGCAGCTTAGCGGGCAGGGTGAACACTGAAGCTTTCTTT.

V is TRBV2 and J is TRBJ1-1; 7 positions agree with TRBD1. V was clipped by 7 bases and J by 11 bases; unmatched bases: 7. The CDR3 runs to 11 residues. Germline V gene data show CDR1 as SNHLY and CDR2 as FYNNEI. The CDR3 DNA is TGTGCCAGCAAACGAGACAGGGTCGCTTTCTTT. Translated, it gives CASKRDRVAFF.

The chain is built from TRBV15 and TRBJ2-7, with D tentatively TRBD2 (6 bases). V lost 0 bases to trimming and J lost 3 bases, with 12 bases between them. The CDR3 runs 15 residues. Per germline, CDR1 LNHNV and CDR2 YYDKDF (reference sequence). Written as DNA, the CDR3 is TGTGCCACCAGCAGAGACCGGGACTCAGACTACGAGCAGTACTTC. Protein sequence: CATSRDRDSDYEQYF. Variable domain in full (rest from reference TRBV15 and TRBJ2-7): DAMVIQNPRYQVTQFGKPVTLSCSQTLNHNVMYWYQQKSSQAPKLLFHYYDKDFNNEADTPDNFQSRRPNTSFCFLDIRSPGLGDTAMYLCATSRDRDSDYEQYFGPGTRLTVT.

The CDR3 nucleotides read TGTGCCAGCACGAAGGACACTTCTAGCACAGATACGCAGTATTTT. It specifies CASTKDTSSTDTQYF. The chain has TRBV2 and TRBJ2-3, with a weak D call TRBD1 (5 bases). The CDR3 has 15 residues. The V and J ends lost 7 bases and 0 bases respectively, with 14 bases between them. Per germline, CDR1 SNHLY and CDR2 FYNNEI.

The rearrangement uses TRBV5-1 and TRBJ2-1, with a possible D match to TRBD1 (6 bases). Trimming pared 2 bases from V and 4 bases from J, leaving 13 bases between. There are 15 residues in the CDR3. CDR1 is SGHRS, CDR2 YFSETQ, per germline. Written as DNA, the CDR3 is TGCGCCAGCAGCTTTTTAGGGGGAACTTACAATGAGCAGTTCTTC. Translating it yields CASSFLGGTYNEQFF.

This chain joins TRBV23-1 and TRBJ1-5; possible D gene TRBD1, 6 bases. TRBV23-1 has ORF status, its function being uncertain. The CDR3 contains 17 residues. The V gene lost 0 bases and the J gene lost 7 bases, with 19 bases spanning the gap. CDR3 amino acids: CASSQSLGQIGIQPQHF. CDR3 in DNA: TGCGCCAGCAGTCAATCGCTAGGACAGATCGGGATACAGCCCCAGCATTTT.

Note on this clone: Other nucleotide sequences in the sample specify the same CDR3. V and J are TRBV5-1 and TRBJ1-1; the D is unclear. CDR3 length equals 16 residues. CDR1 and CDR2 (germline): SGHRS, YFSETQ. Trimming shortened V by 0 bases and J by 5 bases, and 17 bases separated the two germline ends. The CDR3 nucleotides are TGCGCCAGCAGCTTGGTGACTGGCCGCCTTCAAACTGAAGCTTTCTTT. Translation: CASSLVTGRLQTEAFF.

The table lists this clone with a few counts. The V and J genes are TRBV6-1 and TRBJ2-7, with 9 bases lining up with TRBD1. Looked up from germline, CDR1 is MNHNS and CDR2 is SASEGT. V dropped 2 bases and J dropped 6; count of bases not matched to a gene: 5. The CDR3 has 14 amino acids. The CDR3: CASSEPGTGSEQYF. The DNA of the CDR3 is TGTGCCAGCAGTGAACCCGGGACAGGGTCCGAGCAGTACTTC.

As for this clone: At one end the junction does not follow the germline gene, possibly because of a read error. This rearrangement joins TRBV15 to TRBJ2-7; TRBD1 matches 10 bases. The CDR3 totals 17 residues. Germline assignment: CDR1 LNHNV and CDR2 YYDKDF (reference sequence). Here the CDR3 DNA reads TGTGCCACCAGCAGAGATCAGGACAGGGGGTTCTCCTACGAGCAGTGCTTC. This encodes CATSRDQDRGFSYEQCF.

The chain joins TRBV4-2 to TRBJ2-7; weak D call: TRBD1 (6 bases). With 1 base removed from V and 1 base from J, the gap between germline ends came to 11 bases. CDR1 and CDR2 (germline): LGHNA, YNFKEQ. CDR3 length: 15 residues. CDR3 protein: CASSQGQALSYEQYF. The CDR3 DNA is TGTGCCAGCAGCCAAGGACAGGCCCTTTCCTACGAGCAGTACTTC.

The chain employs TRBV6-1 and TRBJ1-1; D call uncertain. This CDR3 spans 13 amino acids. In germline, CDR1 is MNHNS, CDR2 SASEGT. Deletions cut 3 bases from V and 0 bases from J, with 5 bases between. CDR3 DNA sequence: TGTGCCAGCAGTGATCTCCTGAACACTGAAGCTTTCTTT. It yields the protein CASSDLLNTEAFF.

The chain employs TRBV6-6 and TRBJ2-5; D remains ambiguous. The DNA end is more similar to TRBJ2-7, so the J call may be wrong. This CDR3 is 15 amino acids long. Germline V gene sequence: CDR1 MNHNY, CDR2 SVGAGI (reference sequence). CDR3 DNA: TGTGCCAGCAGTTACCCGACGGGTACGCCCTACGAGCAGTACTTC. Its translation: CASSYPTGTPYEQYF.

The rearrangement links TRBV15 to TRBJ2-3, with D maybe TRBD2 (7 bases). Trimming shortened V by 0 bases and J by 8 bases, and 18 bases separated the two germline ends. The CDR3 is 16 residues long. Germline CDR1 LNHNV, CDR2 YYDKDF (reference sequence). The CDR3 DNA sequence: TGTGCCACCAGCAGAGATAAGAGGGGGGGTTACGGTACGCAGTATTTT. Its translation is CATSRDKRGGYGTQYF.

V gene TRBV2 combines with J gene TRBJ1-3; possible D gene TRBD1, 6 bases. Trimming stripped 3 bases from V and 8 bases from J, with 17 bases between. This CDR3 region has 15 residues. The germline CDR1 and CDR2 sequences are SNHLY and FYNNEI. The CDR3: CASSEQGGTWDTIYF. Here the CDR3 DNA reads TGTGCCAGCAGTGAGCAGGGAGGGACATGGGACACCATATATTTT.

This sequence joins TRBV19 and TRBJ2-3; 8 bases are shared with TRBD2. CDR1 and CDR2 from the germline V gene are LNHDA and SQIVND (reference sequence). Trimming cost V 8 bases and J 4 bases; bases outside gene matches: 8. CDR3 length equals 14 residues. CDR3 residues: CASSRGAGADTQYF. CDR3 nucleotide sequence: TGTGCCAGTTCGCGGGGGGCCGGGGCAGATACGCAGTATTTT.

This chain links TRBV19 with TRBJ1-2, with D hard to call. The CDR3 loop spans 13 amino acids. Germline V gives CDR1 LNHDA, CDR2 SQIVND (reference sequence). With 1 base removed from V and 10 bases from J, the gap between germline ends came to 13 bases. The chain's CDR3 is CASSIGGPGAYTF. The CDR3 bases are TGTGCCAGTAGTATAGGAGGGCCGGGAGCCTACACCTTC.